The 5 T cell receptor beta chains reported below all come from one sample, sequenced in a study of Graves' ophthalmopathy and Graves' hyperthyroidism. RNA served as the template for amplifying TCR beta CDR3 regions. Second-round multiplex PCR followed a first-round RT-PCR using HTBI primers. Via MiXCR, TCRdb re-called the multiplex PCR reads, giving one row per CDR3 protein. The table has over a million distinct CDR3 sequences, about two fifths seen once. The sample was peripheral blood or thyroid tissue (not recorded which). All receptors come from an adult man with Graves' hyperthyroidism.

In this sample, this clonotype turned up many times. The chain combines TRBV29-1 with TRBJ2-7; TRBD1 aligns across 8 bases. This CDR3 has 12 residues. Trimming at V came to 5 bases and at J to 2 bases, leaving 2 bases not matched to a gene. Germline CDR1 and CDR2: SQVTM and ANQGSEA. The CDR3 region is CSVKQGAYEQYF. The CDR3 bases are TGCAGCGTTAAACAGGGGGCCTACGAGCAGTACTTC.

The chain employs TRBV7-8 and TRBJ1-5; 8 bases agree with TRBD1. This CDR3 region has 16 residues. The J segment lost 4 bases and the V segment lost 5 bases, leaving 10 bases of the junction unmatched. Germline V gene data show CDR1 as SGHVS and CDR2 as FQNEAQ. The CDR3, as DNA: TGTGCCAGCAGCCTGGAAGGACAGGGCGGAAATCAGCCCCAGCATTTT. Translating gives CASSLEGQGGNQPQHF.

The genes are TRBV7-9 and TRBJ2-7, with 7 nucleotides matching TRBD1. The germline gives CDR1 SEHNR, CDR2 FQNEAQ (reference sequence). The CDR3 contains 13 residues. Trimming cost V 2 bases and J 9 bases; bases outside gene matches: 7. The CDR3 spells CASSLPGTATQYF. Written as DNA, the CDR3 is TGTGCCAGCAGCTTACCAGGGACAGCTACGCAGTACTTC.

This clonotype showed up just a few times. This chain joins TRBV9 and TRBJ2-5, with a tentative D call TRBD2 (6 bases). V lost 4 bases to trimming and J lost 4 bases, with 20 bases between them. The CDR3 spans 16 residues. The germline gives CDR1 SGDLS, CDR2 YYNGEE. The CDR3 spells CASSQAPPGGGETQYF. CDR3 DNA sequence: TGTGCCAGCAGCCAAGCCCCCCCCGGGGGTGGAGAGACCCAGTACTTC.

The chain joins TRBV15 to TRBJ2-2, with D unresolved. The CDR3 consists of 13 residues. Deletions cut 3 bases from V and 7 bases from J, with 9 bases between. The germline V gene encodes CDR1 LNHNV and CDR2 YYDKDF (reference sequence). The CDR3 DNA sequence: TGTGCCACCAGCAGGGGTGGCAGCGGGGAGCTGTTTTTT. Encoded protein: CATSRGGSGELFF.